This entry concerns a single T cell receptor (beta chain). The data originate from a study of blood T cell repertoires in COVID-19. Study information: PBMCs, B-cell-depleted T cells, or T cells were the source of the cDNA or gDNA that made up the material.

V dropped 6 bases and J dropped 3; count of bases not matched to a gene: 11. CDR3 length equals 17 residues. Germline loops: CDR1 ENHRY, CDR2 SYGVKD. Seattle patients were enrolled while actively infected and followed longitudinally. Source study methods: Amplification of reference gene primers was used by the study to estimate nucleated cell counts. Profiled with immunoSEQ multiplex PCR; TCRdb holds only in-frame clones, not every one. The DNA was the basis for D and trimming; V, J and clone size are from that table. This sample has about 220,000 clones, with around 83% found just once. The V gene is TRBV10-3, the J gene TRBJ1-6; 7 positions agree with TRBD1. Sequenced input: peripheral blood. This TCR was sampled from a woman aged 45-60 years with COVID-19, enrolled during active disease. CDR3 DNA sequence: TGTGCCATCAGGGACAGGTTGGACCCAAACTATAATTCACCCCTCCACTTT. This gives the protein CAIRDRLDPNYNSPLHF.